The 4 T cell receptor beta chains in this list originate from one sample, sequenced in a study of blood T cells in healthy people across ages. It was with a sample-barcoded 5' primer and a J-beta primer mix that a second PCR of about 7 to 12 cycles was run. TCRdb re-analysed the 5' RACE reads in MiXCR, keeping a single row per CDR3 protein. The sample has fewer than 900,000 distinct CDR3 sequences, 43% seen once. The sample was blood. The receptors here all came from a woman in her sixties or seventies in good health.

CDR3 sequence: CASSQEASGTTGELFF. In DNA form, the CDR3 reads TGCGCCAGCAGCCAAGAAGCTAGCGGGACCACCGGGGAGCTGTTTTTT. The chain combines TRBV4-1 with TRBJ2-2, with 9 bases matching TRBD2. The CDR3 loop spans 16 amino acids. Germline V gives CDR1 MGHRA, CDR2 YSYEKL. The ends lost 0 bases at V and 4 bases at J; junction bases unmatched: 3.

This clonotype was seen a few times. The chain employs TRBV5-6 and TRBJ2-2; 7 nucleotides match TRBD1. The length of the CDR3 is 13 residues. Trimming cost V 7 bases and J 6 bases; bases outside gene matches: 6. Germline values: CDR1 SGHDT, CDR2 YYEEEE. In DNA form, the CDR3 reads TGTGCCAGCTACCCCCAGGGGGCCGGGGAGCTGTTTTTT. Translating gives CASYPQGAGELFF.

There are a few counts of this clonotype. V and J are TRBV20-1 and TRBJ2-3; 7 bases align to TRBD2. J lost 2 bases, V lost 6 bases, and 8 bases had no gene match. Per the germline V gene, CDR1 is DFQATT and CDR2 is SNEGSKA (reference sequence). This CDR3 comprises 14 residues. CDR3 nucleotide sequence: TGCAGTGCCAGACCCGGGGGGTTCACAGATACGCAGTATTTT. Amino acid sequence: CSARPGGFTDTQYF.

This clonotype was recorded only once. This chain joins TRBV12-3 or TRBV12-4 and TRBJ2-5; TRBD1 agrees at 8 bases. The better agreement between TRBJ2-7 and the DNA end casts doubt on the J call. This CDR3 contains 14 residues. CDR3: CASSSDRGHYEQYF. The CDR3 DNA is TGTGCCAGCAGCTCTGACAGGGGCCACTACGAGCAGTACTTC.